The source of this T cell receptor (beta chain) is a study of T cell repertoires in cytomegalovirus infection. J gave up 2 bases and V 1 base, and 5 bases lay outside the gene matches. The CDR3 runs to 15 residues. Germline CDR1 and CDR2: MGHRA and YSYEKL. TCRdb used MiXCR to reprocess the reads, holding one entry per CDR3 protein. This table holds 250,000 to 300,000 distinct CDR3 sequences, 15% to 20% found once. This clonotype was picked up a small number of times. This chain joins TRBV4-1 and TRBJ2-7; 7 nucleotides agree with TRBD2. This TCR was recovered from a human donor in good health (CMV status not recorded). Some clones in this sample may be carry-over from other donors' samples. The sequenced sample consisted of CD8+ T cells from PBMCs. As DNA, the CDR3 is TGCGCCAGCAGCCAAGTATTGAGCGGGACCTACGAGCAGTACTTC. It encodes CASSQVLSGTYEQYF.